A single sample gave rise to the 31 T cell receptor beta chains below, sequenced in a study of blood T cells in healthy people across ages. A second about 6 to 11 cycle PCR used barcoded and J-beta primers. From the 5' RACE reads, TCRdb called clonotypes with MiXCR, one entry per CDR3 protein. Among hundreds of thousands of distinct CDR3 sequences listed, 56% were seen once. Sequencing was done on a sample of blood. Source of these receptors: a man aged 35 to 55 in good health.

The V gene is TRBV29-1, the J gene TRBJ1-1, with D possibly TRBD1 on 5 matching bases. V gave up 4 bases and J gave up 8 bases, with 14 bases separating them. Germline V gives CDR1 SQVTM, CDR2 ANQGSEA. CDR3 length equals 12 residues. CDR3 nucleotide sequence: TGCAGCGTTGCGGCGGGGGGAACCGAAGCTTTCTTT. Residues: CSVAAGGTEAFF.

V and J are TRBV25-1 and TRBJ2-6, with 9 bases aligning to TRBD1. J was trimmed by 1 base and V by 5 bases; bases with no gene match: 9. The CDR3 is made up of 18 amino acids. In germline, CDR1 is MGHDK, CDR2 SYGVNS. The CDR3 is CASSSRTGVGSGANVLTF. CDR3 DNA: TGTGCCAGCAGTTCACGGACAGGGGTGGGTTCTGGGGCCAACGTCCTGACTTTC.

The chain links TRBV11-2 to TRBJ2-3; 9 nucleotides align to TRBD2. Germline V gene data show CDR1 as SGHAT and CDR2 as FQNNGV. The junction had 16 bases not matched to a gene; V was cut back by 5 bases and J by 4 bases. This CDR3 comprises 18 residues. This chain's CDR3 is CASSREGRREGRADTQYF. The CDR3 DNA follows: TGTGCCAGCAGCCGAGAGGGTCGGCGGGAGGGCCGTGCAGATACGCAGTATTTT.

This sequence joins TRBV28 and TRBJ1-6; D not certain. This CDR3 spans 14 amino acids. Per germline, CDR1 MDHEN and CDR2 SYDVKM. The V end lost 10 bases, the J end lost 7 bases, and 17 bases lay between the germline ends. Here the CDR3 reads CAIQREGSNSPLHF. CDR3 DNA sequence: TGTGCCATCCAAAGAGAGGGCTCAAATTCACCCCTCCACTTT. The whole variable domain, remainder taken from reference TRBV28 and TRBJ1-6, is DVKVTQSSRYLVKRTGEKVFLECVQDMDHENMFWYRQDPGLGLRLIYFSYDVKMKEKGDIPEGYSVSREKKERFSLILESASTNQTSMYLCAIQREGSNSPLHFGNGTRLTVT.

The chain employs TRBV5-6 and TRBJ2-7, with D hard to call. The CDR3 is 14 amino acids. V lost 2 bases and J 1 base, leaving 10 bases between the germline ends. CDR1 and CDR2 (germline): SGHDT, YYEEEE. This CDR3 reads CASSFGRISYEQYF. The CDR3 bases are TGTGCCAGCAGCTTTGGCAGGATATCCTACGAGCAGTACTTC.

In this sample, this clonotype turned up many times. One end of the junction varies from germline; a read error may be responsible. The chain joins TRBV12-3 or TRBV12-4 to TRBJ2-3; D possibly corresponds to TRBD2 (5 bases). The CDR3 length is 12 residues. The CDR3 nucleotides read TGCGCCAGCAGCGGCACTGCAGATACGCAGTATTTT. Translating it yields CASSGTADTQYF.

The genes are TRBV29-1 and TRBJ1-2; a possible D gene is TRBD1 (5 bases). From germline, CDR1 is SQVTM and CDR2 ANQGSEA. The CDR3 consists of 13 residues. Trimming shortened V by 7 bases and J by 0 bases, and 12 bases separated the two germline ends. CDR3 protein: CSGFDRANYGYTF. The CDR3 DNA is TGCAGCGGGTTCGACAGAGCTAACTATGGCTACACCTTC.

The chain uses TRBV9 and TRBJ2-1; 9 bases map to TRBD1. Trimming at V came to 4 bases and at J to 4 bases, leaving 6 bases not matched to a gene. This CDR3 has 15 residues. Germline lookup yields CDR1 SGDLS and CDR2 YYNGEE. CDR3 bases: TGTGCCAGCAGCCCAACTGGGACAGGGTACAATGAGCAGTTCTTC. As protein: CASSPTGTGYNEQFF.

CDR3 residues: CSARTDRGPDEQYF. The CDR3 coding sequence is TGCAGTGCTAGAACGGACAGGGGGCCAGACGAGCAGTACTTC. This chain links TRBV20-1 with TRBJ2-7, with TRBD1 matching 11 bases. Germline values: CDR1 DFQATT, CDR2 SNEGSKA (reference sequence). V lost 2 bases, J lost 5 bases, and 5 bases stayed unmatched. This CDR3 is 14 amino acids long.

With regard to this clonotype: A read error is possible here, since a much larger clone lies one base away. The genes are TRBV4-3 and TRBJ2-5; D unresolved. CDR1 is LGHNA, CDR2 YSLEER, per germline. This CDR3 contains 15 residues. The CDR3 sequence: CVSSQGRDSWETQYF. The CDR3 nucleotides are TGCGTCAGCAGCCAAGGGCGTGACTCCTGGGAGACCCAGTACTTC.

With respect to this clonotype: A much bigger clone sits one base away, suggesting this may be a read error. The V and J genes are TRBV4-1 and TRBJ2-7, with a tentative D call TRBD2 (6 bases). The CDR3 extends over 14 amino acids. The germline CDR1 and CDR2 sequences are MGHRA and YSYEKL. The CDR3 bases are TGCGCCGGCAGCCAAGTTAGCGGATCCTACGAGCAGTACTTC. Protein: CAGSQVSGSYEQYF.

This clonotype was counted a few times. The chain is built from TRBV20-1 and TRBJ1-5; D is perhaps TRBD1 (5 bases). The V and J ends lost 3 bases and 0 bases respectively, with 15 bases between them. Germline V gene sequence: CDR1 DFQATT, CDR2 SNEGSKA (reference sequence). This CDR3 is built from 16 residues. As DNA, the CDR3 is TGCAGTGCTAGGACTGGGACGTTACATAGCAATCAGCCCCAGCATTTT. Translation: CSARTGTLHSNQPQHF.

The chain joins TRBV4-1 to TRBJ1-6; TRBD1 matches 8 bases. Germline V gene sequence: CDR1 MGHRA, CDR2 YSYEKL. The junction had 5 bases not matched to a gene; V was cut back by 3 bases and J by 7 bases. The CDR3 runs to 15 residues. CDR3: CASSHAGTGNSPLHF. The DNA for the CDR3 is TGCGCCAGCAGCCACGCCGGGACAGGAAATTCACCCCTCCACTTT.

The gene calls are TRBV10-3 and TRBJ2-1; D remains unclear. V was shortened by 4 bases and J by 7 bases, with 8 bases between the two germline ends. CDR1 is ENHRY and CDR2 is SYGVKD in the germline V gene. CDR3 length: 12 amino acids. In DNA, the CDR3 is TGTGCCATCAGTGCCCTGGGAAATGAGCAGTTCTTC. It yields the protein CAISALGNEQFF.

As DNA, the CDR3 is TGTGCCAGCAGCTTATCTCAGGGGAATAGGGAGCAGTACTTC. As protein: CASSLSQGNREQYF. The chain couples TRBV11-2 to TRBJ2-7; possibly TRBD1 for D (6 bases). The germline V and J ends were trimmed by 2 bases and 7 bases, with 15 bases remaining between them. Germline V gives CDR1 SGHAT, CDR2 FQNNGV. The CDR3 extends over 14 amino acids.

This chain joins TRBV11-3 and TRBJ2-5; 7 bases map to TRBD2. V trimming: 3 bases; J trimming: 3 bases; junction bases outside the gene matches: 10. Looked up from germline, CDR1 is SGHNT and CDR2 is YENEEA. The CDR3 extends over 16 amino acids. CDR3 DNA sequence: TGTGCCAGCAGCTTCAGAACGGGAGGCCTAGAAGAGACCCAGTACTTC. Residues: CASSFRTGGLEETQYF.

The chain is built from TRBV6-1 and TRBJ2-7, with D perhaps being TRBD1 or TRBD2 (5 bases each). The J call is in doubt because the DNA end fits TRBJ2-5 better. The CDR3 totals 15 residues. Germline CDR1 reads MNHNS; CDR2 reads SASEGT. The CDR3 DNA reads TGTGCCAGCAGTTCCGCACCAGGGAGTGCAGAGACCCAGTACTTC. It specifies CASSSAPGSAETQYF.

The rearrangement links TRBV10-3 to TRBJ2-5, with a possible D match to TRBD1 (6 bases). From germline, CDR1 is ENHRY and CDR2 SYGVKD. This CDR3 comprises 14 residues. The V and J ends lost 0 bases and 2 bases respectively, with 7 bases between them. CDR3 residues: CAISESRGQETQYF. In DNA, the CDR3 is TGTGCCATCAGTGAGTCTAGGGGGCAAGAGACCCAGTACTTC.

This clonotype showed up just a few times. Given a much more abundant clone one base away, this may be a read error. In DNA form, the CDR3 reads TGTGCCAGCAGTGAAGATGACAGGGCCAATTCACCCCTCCACTTT. Translated: CASSEDDRANSPLHF. This chain uses TRBV25-1 with TRBJ1-6; 7 bases agree with TRBD1. The ends lost 2 bases at V and 7 bases at J; junction bases unmatched: 5. Germline V gene sequence: CDR1 MGHDK, CDR2 SYGVNS. This CDR3 is 15 amino acids long.

This sequence joins TRBV4-1 and TRBJ2-4; D gene ambiguous. TRBJ2-7 matches the DNA end more closely, so the J call is doubtful. CDR1 and CDR2 from the germline V gene are MGHRA and YSYEKL. This CDR3 region has 13 residues. Written as DNA, the CDR3 is TGCGCCAGCAGCCAAGATCTGGCATCCGAGCAGTACTTC. Its protein product is CASSQDLASEQYF.

As to this clonotype: This clone may be a read error of a much larger clone one base away. This rearrangement joins TRBV7-3 to TRBJ1-1, with D uncertain. V was cut by 4 bases and J by 0 bases, with 6 bases left in between. Per germline, CDR1 SGHTA and CDR2 FQGTGA. The CDR3 is made up of 13 amino acids. CDR3 amino acids: CASSSSMNTEAFF. CDR3 DNA: TGTGCCAGCAGCTCCTCTATGAACACTGAAGCTTTCTTT.

The chain combines TRBV4-2 with TRBJ2-5, with D unresolved. Germline V gives CDR1 LGHNA, CDR2 YNFKEQ. The CDR3 sequence is 13 residues long. Trimming removed 4 bases at V and 5 bases at J, with 11 bases between. In nucleotides, the CDR3 is TGTGCCAGCAGCCGCGCTAATGAGGAGACCCAGTACTTC. Its protein product is CASSRANEETQYF.

The chain couples TRBV20-1 to TRBJ1-4, with 9 bases fitting TRBD1. The CDR3 spans 15 residues. Germline V gene sequence: CDR1 DFQATT, CDR2 SNEGSKA (reference sequence). V gave up 3 bases and J gave up 3 bases; unmatched junction bases: 5. CDR3: CSARTGTGSNEKLFF. The CDR3 DNA sequence: TGCAGTGCTAGGACCGGGACAGGGTCTAATGAAAAACTGTTTTTT.

Regarding this clonotype: Compared with germline, one end of the junction differs, possibly owing to a read error. The CDR3 loop reads CASSETQATNEELFF. The CDR3 DNA is TGCGCCAGCAGCGAGACCCAGGCAACTAATGAAGAACTGTTTTTT. The chain combines TRBV5-1 with TRBJ1-4; no clear D. Germline CDR1 is SGHRS and CDR2 is YFSETQ. The CDR3 loop spans 15 amino acids.

V usage is TRBV5-1 and J usage is TRBJ2-3; weak D call: TRBD1 (5 bases). The CDR3 is 15 residues long. Trimming left V 5 bases short and J 1 base short, with 14 bases between. Germline assignment: CDR1 SGHRS and CDR2 YFSETQ. The CDR3 region has the DNA TGCGCCAGCAGGGACAACGCCAGGGGCACAGATACGCAGTATTTT. Its protein is CASRDNARGTDTQYF.

This clonotype occurred a few times. V is TRBV3-1 and J is TRBJ2-4; D is ambiguous. Trimming removed 1 base at V and 0 bases at J, with 10 bases between. CDR1 LGHDT and CDR2 YNNKEL come from the germline V gene (reference sequence). The CDR3 is 16 residues long. The CDR3 here is CASSQGPILAKNIQYF. CDR3 nucleotides: TGTGCCAGCAGCCAAGGGCCGATACTAGCCAAAAACATTCAGTACTTC.

The CDR3 is CSARVGVGEKLFF. CDR3 in DNA: TGCAGTGCTAGAGTAGGAGTGGGTGAAAAACTGTTTTTT. V gene TRBV20-1 combines with J gene TRBJ1-4; D call uncertain. The CDR3 consists of 13 residues. CDR1 DFQATT and CDR2 SNEGSKA come from the germline V gene (reference sequence). With 1 base removed from V and 7 bases from J, the gap between germline ends came to 10 bases.

This chain links TRBV24-1 with TRBJ2-7; a weak D match, TRBD2 (6 bases). The length of the CDR3 is 15 residues. The germline CDR1 and CDR2 sequences are KGHDR and SFDVKD. V lost 4 bases, J lost 1 base, and 13 bases lay in between. The CDR3 DNA reads as TGTGCCACCAGTGACCCGACTAGGCCTTCCTACGAGCAGTACTTC. Its protein product is CATSDPTRPSYEQYF.

This chain links TRBV6-6 with TRBJ2-7, with 10 nucleotides matching TRBD2. The DNA matches TRBJ2-4 better at its end, which makes the J call doubtful. The CDR3 has 14 amino acids. CDR1 and CDR2 (germline): MNHNY, SVGAGI (reference sequence). This chain's CDR3 is CASSATSGLNIQYF. The CDR3 DNA sequence: TGTGCCAGCAGTGCGACTAGCGGGTTGAACATTCAGTACTTC.

This rearrangement joins TRBV6-5 to TRBJ2-6, with D possibly matching TRBD1 (5 bases). V was cut by 7 bases and J by 4 bases, with 14 bases left in between. The CDR3 spans 15 residues. CDR1 MNHEY and CDR2 SVGAGI come from the germline V gene. The CDR3 DNA reads as TGTGCCAGCACCTTAAGGGGTTCCGGGGCCAACGTCCTGACTTTC. Its translation: CASTLRGSGANVLTF.

The V gene is TRBV4-1, the J gene TRBJ1-1; D might be TRBD1 (5 bases). The ends were cut back, 3 bases at V and 2 bases at J, with 16 bases in the middle. Germline CDR1 reads MGHRA; CDR2 reads YSYEKL. This CDR3 comprises 16 residues. The CDR3 DNA sequence: TGCGCCAGCAGCCACCCCCGGGCCCAGGGAAACACTGAAGCTTTCTTT. It encodes CASSHPRAQGNTEAFF.